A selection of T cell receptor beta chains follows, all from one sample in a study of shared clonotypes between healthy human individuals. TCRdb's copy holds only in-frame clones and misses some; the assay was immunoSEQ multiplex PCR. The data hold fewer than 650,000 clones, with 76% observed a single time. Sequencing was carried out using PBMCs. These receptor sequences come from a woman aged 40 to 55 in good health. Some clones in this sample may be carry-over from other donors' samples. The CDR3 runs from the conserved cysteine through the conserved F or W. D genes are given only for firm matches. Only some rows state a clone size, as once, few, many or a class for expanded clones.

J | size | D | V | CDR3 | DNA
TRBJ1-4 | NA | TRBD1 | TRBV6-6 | CASSPPQGAGEKLFF | TGTGCCAGCAGCCCCCCCCAGGGGGCAGGTGAAAAACTGTTTTTT
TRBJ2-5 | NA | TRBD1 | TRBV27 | CASSLQGAFETQYF | TGTGCCAGCAGTTTGCAGGGGGCATTCGAGACCCAGTACTTC
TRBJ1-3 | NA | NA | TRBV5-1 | CASSLAPGNTIYF | TGCGCCAGCAGCTTGGCCCCGGGAAACACCATATATTTT
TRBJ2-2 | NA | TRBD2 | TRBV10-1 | CASSAREGLDTGELFF | TGCGCCAGCAGTGCGCGGGAGGGCCTAGATACCGGGGAGCTGTTTTTT
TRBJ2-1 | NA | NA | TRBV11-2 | CASSPTTSRGEQFF | TGTGCCAGCAGTCCTACCACTAGCAGAGGTGAGCAGTTCTTC
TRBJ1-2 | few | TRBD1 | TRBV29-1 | CSVETGNYGYTF | TGCAGCGTGGAGACAGGGAACTATGGCTACACCTTC
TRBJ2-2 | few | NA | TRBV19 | CASSTRQTVVVSGELFF | TGTGCCAGTAGTACCCGACAGACTGTGGTAGTTAGCGGGGAGCTGTTTTTT
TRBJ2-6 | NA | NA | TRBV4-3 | CASSQGNSGANVLTF | TGCGCCAGCAGCCAAGGAAACTCTGGGGCCAACGTCCTGACTTTC
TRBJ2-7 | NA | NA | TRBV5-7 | CASSLVRSSYEQYF | TGTGCCAGCAGCTTGGTGCGGAGCTCCTACGAGCAGTACTTC
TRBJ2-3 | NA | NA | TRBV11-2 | CASSLLDTQYF | TGTGCCAGCAGCTTACTGGATACGCAGTATTTT
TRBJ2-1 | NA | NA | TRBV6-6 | CASSYPQMGADEQFF | TGTGCCAGCAGTTACCCACAGATGGGGGCGGATGAGCAGTTCTTC
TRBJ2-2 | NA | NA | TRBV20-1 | CSARAGLELFF | TGCAGTGCTAGAGCCGGACTAGAGCTGTTTTTT
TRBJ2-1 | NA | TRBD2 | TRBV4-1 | CASSPGLALSEQFF | TGCGCCAGCAGCCCCGGACTAGCTTTAAGTGAGCAGTTCTTC
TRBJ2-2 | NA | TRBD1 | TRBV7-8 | CASSLQGATGELFF | TGTGCCAGCAGCTTACAGGGGGCAACCGGGGAGCTGTTTTTT
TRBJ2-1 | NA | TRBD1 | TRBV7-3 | CASSLSFRDRVNEQFF | TGTGCCAGCAGCTTATCATTCCGGGACAGGGTCAATGAGCAGTTCTTC
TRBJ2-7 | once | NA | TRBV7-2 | CASSLNGNSYEQYF | TGTGCCAGCAGCTTAAACGGGAACTCCTACGAGCAGTACTTC
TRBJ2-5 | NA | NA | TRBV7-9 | CASSSELLQETQYF | TGTGCCAGCAGCTCAGAACTACTCCAAGAGACCCAGTACTTC
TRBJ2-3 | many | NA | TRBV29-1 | CSVGGSTDTQYF | TGCAGCGTTGGGGGTAGCACAGATACGCAGTATTTT
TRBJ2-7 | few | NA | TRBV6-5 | CASSRDTSSSYEQYF | TGTGCCAGCAGTCGGGACACTTCGAGCTCCTACGAGCAGTACTTC
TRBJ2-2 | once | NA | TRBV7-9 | CASNPWGDGELFF | TGTGCCAGCAACCCATGGGGGGACGGGGAGCTGTTTTTT
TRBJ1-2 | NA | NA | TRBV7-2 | CASSWLQVYGYTF | TGTGCCAGCAGCTGGTTACAAGTTTATGGCTACACCTTC
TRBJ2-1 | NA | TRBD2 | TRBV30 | CARGLAGFDNEQFF | TGTGCCCGGGGACTAGCGGGATTTGACAATGAGCAGTTCTTC
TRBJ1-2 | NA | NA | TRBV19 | CASSIGTDYGYTF | TGTGCCAGTAGTATCGGTACAGACTATGGCTACACCTTC
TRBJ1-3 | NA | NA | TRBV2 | CASSLDTTFGNTIYF | TGTGCCAGCAGTCTGGACACAACTTTCGGAAACACCATATATTTT
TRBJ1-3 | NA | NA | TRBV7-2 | CASRSGNTIYF | TGTGCCAGCAGGAGCGGAAACACCATATATTTT
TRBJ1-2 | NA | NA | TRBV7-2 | CASSLEGANYGYTF | TGTGCCAGCAGCTTAGAAGGGGCGAACTATGGCTACACCTTC
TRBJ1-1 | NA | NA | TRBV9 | CASSVVGTNTEAFF | TGTGCCAGCAGCGTAGTAGGGACGAACACTGAAGCTTTCTTT
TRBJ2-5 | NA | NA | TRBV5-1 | CASSETSKDSETQYF | TGCGCCAGCAGCGAGACTAGTAAAGACTCGGAGACCCAGTACTTC
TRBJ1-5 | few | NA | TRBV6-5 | CASSYEGYSNQPQHF | TGTGCCAGCAGTTACGAGGGCTATAGCAATCAGCCCCAGCATTTT
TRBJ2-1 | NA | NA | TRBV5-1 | CASSPAPGSPEQFF | TGCGCCAGCAGCCCCGCGCCAGGGTCGCCTGAGCAGTTCTTC
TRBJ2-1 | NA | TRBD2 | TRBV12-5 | CASGQTSGRASRHNEQFF | TGTGCTAGTGGCCAGACTAGCGGGAGGGCCTCGAGGCACAATGAGCAGTTCTTC
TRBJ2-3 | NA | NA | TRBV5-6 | CASSLEHRTDTQYF | TGTGCCAGCAGCTTGGAACACCGGACAGATACGCAGTATTTT
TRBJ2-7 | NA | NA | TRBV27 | CASSSGSSYEQYF | TGTGCCAGCAGTTCAGGCAGCTCCTACGAGCAGTACTTC
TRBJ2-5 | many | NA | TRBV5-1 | CASSSQGWGQYF | TGCGCCAGCAGTTCACAGGGATGGGGGCAGTACTTC
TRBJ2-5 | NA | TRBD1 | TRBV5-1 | CASSLGTGVKTQYF | TGCGCCAGCAGCTTGGGGACAGGGGTGAAGACCCAGTACTTC